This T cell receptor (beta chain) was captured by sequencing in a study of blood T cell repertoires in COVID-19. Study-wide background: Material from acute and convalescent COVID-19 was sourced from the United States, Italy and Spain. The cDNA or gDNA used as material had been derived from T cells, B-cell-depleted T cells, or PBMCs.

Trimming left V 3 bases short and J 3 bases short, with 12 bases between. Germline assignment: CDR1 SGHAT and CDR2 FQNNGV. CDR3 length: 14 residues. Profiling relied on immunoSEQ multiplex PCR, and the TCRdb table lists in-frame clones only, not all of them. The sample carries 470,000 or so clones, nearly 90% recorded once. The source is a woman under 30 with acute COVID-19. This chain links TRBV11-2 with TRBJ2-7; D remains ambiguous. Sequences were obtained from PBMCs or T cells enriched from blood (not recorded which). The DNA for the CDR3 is TGTGCCAGCAGCTTTGAACAGACATACTACGAGCAGTACTTC. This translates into CASSFEQTYYEQYF.